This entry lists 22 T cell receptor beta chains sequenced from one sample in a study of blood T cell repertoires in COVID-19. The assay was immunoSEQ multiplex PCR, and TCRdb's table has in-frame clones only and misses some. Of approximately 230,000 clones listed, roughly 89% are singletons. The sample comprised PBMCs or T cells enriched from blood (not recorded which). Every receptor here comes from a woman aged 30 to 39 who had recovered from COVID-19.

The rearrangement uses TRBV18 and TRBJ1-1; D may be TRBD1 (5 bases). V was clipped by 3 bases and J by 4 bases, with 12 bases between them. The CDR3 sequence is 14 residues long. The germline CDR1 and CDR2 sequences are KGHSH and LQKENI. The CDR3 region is CASSPRDLPTEAFF. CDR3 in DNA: TGTGCCAGCTCACCCCGGGACTTACCCACTGAAGCTTTCTTT.

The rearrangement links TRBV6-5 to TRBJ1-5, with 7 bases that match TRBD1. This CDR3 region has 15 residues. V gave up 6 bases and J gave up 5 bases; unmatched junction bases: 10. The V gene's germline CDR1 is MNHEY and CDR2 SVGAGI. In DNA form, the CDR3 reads TGTGCCAGCAGCCCCCAGGGGGTTTACGATCAGCCCCAGCATTTT. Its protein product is CASSPQGVYDQPQHF.

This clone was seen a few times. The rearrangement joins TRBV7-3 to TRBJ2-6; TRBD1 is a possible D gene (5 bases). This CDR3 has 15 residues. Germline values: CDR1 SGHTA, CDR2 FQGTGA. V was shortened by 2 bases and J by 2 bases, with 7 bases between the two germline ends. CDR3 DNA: TGTGCCAGCAGCTTACCAGGGCCTGGGGCCAACGTCCTGACTTTC. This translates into CASSLPGPGANVLTF.

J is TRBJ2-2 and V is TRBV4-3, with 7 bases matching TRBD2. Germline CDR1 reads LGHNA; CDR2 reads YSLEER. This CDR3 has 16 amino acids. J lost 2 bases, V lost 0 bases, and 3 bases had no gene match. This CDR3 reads CASSQELAANTGELFF. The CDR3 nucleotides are TGCGCCAGCAGCCAAGAGCTAGCGGCAAACACCGGGGAGCTGTTTTTT.

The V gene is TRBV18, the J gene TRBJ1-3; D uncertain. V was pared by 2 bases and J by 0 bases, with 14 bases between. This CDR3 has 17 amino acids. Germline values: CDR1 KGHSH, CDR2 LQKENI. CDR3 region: CASSPSVLSDSGNTIYF. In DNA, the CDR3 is TGTGCCAGCTCACCATCCGTACTTTCCGACTCTGGAAACACCATATATTTT.

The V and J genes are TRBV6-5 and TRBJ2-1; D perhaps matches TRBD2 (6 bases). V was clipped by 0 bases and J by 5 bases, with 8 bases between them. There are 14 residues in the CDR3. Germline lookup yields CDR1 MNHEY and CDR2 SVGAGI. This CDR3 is CASSYSTGDNEQFF. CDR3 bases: TGTGCCAGCAGTTACTCGACGGGGGACAATGAGCAGTTCTTC.

The CDR3 DNA is TGTGCCATCCTTGGTACAACGCCCCGGGAGCTGTTTTTT. Protein: CAILGTTPRELFF. The chain has TRBV10-3 and TRBJ2-2; D gene unclear. Trimming removed 8 bases from V and 9 bases from J, with 16 bases in between. This CDR3 comprises 13 residues. From germline, CDR1 is ENHRY and CDR2 SYGVKD.

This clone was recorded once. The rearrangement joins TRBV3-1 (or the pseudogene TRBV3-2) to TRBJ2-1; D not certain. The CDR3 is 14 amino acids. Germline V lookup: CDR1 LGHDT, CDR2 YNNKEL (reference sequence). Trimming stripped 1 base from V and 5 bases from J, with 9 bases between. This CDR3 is CASSQGPIDNEQFF. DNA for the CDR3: TGTGCCAGCAGCCAAGGCCCTATTGACAATGAGCAGTTCTTC.

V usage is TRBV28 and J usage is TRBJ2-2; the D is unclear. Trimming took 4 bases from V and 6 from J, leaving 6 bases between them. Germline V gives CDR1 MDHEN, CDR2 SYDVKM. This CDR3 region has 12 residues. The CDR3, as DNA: TGTGCCAGCAGTTCAGAACCCGGGGAGCTGTTTTTT. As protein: CASSSEPGELFF. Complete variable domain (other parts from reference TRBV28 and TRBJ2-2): DVKVTQSSRYLVKRTGEKVFLECVQDMDHENMFWYRQDPGLGLRLIYFSYDVKMKEKGDIPEGYSVSREKKERFSLILESASTNQTSMYLCASSSEPGELFFGEGSRLTVL.

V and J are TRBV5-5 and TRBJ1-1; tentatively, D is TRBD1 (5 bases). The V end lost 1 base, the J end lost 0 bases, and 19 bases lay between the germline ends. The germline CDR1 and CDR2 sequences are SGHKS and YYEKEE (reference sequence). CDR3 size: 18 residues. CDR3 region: CASSLYPQIRAMNTEAFF. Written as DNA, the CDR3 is TGTGCCAGCAGCTTGTATCCCCAGATCAGGGCCATGAACACTGAAGCTTTCTTT.

The CDR3 DNA reads as TGTGCCAGCAATATGAACACTGAAGCTTTCTTT. Protein: CASNMNTEAFF. The V gene is TRBV6-4, the J gene TRBJ1-1; D not resolved. Germline CDR1 is MRHNA and CDR2 is SNTAGT. The CDR3 loop spans 11 amino acids. The V end was cut by 7 bases, the J end by 0 bases, with 3 bases between.

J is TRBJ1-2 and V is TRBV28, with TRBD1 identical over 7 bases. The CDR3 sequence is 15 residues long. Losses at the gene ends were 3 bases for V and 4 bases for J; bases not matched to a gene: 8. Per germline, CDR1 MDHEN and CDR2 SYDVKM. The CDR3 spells CASSLVTRTGYGYTF. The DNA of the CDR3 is TGTGCCAGCAGTTTGGTTACTAGGACAGGCTATGGCTACACCTTC.

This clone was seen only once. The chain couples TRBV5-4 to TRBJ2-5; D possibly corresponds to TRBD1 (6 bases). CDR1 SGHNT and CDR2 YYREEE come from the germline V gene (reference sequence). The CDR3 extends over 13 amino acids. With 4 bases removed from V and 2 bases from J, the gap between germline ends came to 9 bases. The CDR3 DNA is TGTGCCAGCAGCCCAGGACAGCAAGAGACCCAGTACTTC. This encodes CASSPGQQETQYF.

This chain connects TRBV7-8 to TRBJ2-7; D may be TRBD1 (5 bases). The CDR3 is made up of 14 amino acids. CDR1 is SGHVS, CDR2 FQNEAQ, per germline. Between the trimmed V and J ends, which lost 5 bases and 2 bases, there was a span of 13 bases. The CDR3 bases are TGTGCCAGCAGCACTCAGACAGCCGCCTACGAGCAGTACTTC. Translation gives CASSTQTAAYEQYF.

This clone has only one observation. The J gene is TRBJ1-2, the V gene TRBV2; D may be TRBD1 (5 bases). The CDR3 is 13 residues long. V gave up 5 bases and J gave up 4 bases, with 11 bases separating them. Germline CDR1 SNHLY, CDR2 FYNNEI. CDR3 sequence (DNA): TGTGCCAGCAGTCTACAGGTACTCTATGGCTACACCTTC. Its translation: CASSLQVLYGYTF. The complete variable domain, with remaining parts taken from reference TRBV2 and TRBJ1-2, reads EPEVTQTPSHQVTQMGQEVILRCVPISNHLYFYWYRQILGQKVEFLVSFYNNEISEKSEIFDDQFSVERPDGSNFTLKIRSTKLEDSAMYFCASSLQVLYGYTFGSGTRLTVV.

The DNA for the CDR3 is TGTGCCAGCAGCTTAAGTGGGGGGACGCGTAGGTATGAGCAGTTCTTC. This gives the protein CASSLSGGTRRYEQFF. The genes are TRBV7-3 and TRBJ2-1; tentative D call: TRBD2 (6 bases). The germline CDR1 and CDR2 sequences are SGHTA and FQGTGA. The CDR3 spans 16 residues. The ends were cut back, 1 base at V and 8 bases at J, with 18 bases in the middle.

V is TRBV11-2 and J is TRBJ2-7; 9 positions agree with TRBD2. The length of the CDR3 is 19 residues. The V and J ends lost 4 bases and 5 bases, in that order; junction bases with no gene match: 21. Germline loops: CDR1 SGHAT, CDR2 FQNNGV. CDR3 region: CASSWPHRRGSGRINEQYF. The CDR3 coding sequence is TGTGCCAGCAGCTGGCCTCATCGGAGGGGAAGCGGGAGGATCAACGAGCAGTACTTC.

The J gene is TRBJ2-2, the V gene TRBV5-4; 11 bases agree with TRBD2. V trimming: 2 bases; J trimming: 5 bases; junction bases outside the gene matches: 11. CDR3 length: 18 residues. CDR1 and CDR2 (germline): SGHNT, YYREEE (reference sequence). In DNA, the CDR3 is TGTGCCAGCAGCTTTACTAGCGGGAGCTGGTATGGAACCGGGGAGCTGTTTTTT. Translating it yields CASSFTSGSWYGTGELFF.

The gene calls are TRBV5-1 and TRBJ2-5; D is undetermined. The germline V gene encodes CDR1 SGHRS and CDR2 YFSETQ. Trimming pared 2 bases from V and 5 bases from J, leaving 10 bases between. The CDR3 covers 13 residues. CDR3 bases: TGCGCCAGCAGCTTCTCTGTTTTGGAGACCCAGTACTTC. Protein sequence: CASSFSVLETQYF.

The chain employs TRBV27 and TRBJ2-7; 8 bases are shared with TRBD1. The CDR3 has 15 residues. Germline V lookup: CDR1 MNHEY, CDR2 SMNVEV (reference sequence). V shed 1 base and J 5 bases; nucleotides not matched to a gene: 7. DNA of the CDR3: TGTGCCAGCAGTTTATTCGGACAGGGAAGACACGAGCAGTACTTC. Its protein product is CASSLFGQGRHEQYF.

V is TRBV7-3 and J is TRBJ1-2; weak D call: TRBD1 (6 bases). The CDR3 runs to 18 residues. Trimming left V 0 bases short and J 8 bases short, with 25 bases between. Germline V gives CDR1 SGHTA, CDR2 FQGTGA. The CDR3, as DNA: TGTGCCAGCAGCTTAACGTCGGCAGGGGCGCTATTACCTTGGGGCTACACCTTC. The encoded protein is CASSLTSAGALLPWGYTF. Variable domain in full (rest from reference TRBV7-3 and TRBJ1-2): GAGVSQTPSNKVTEKGKYVELRCDPISGHTALYWYRQSLGQGPEFLIYFQGTGAADDSGLPNDRFFAVRPEGSVSTLKIQRTERGDSAVYLCASSLTSAGALLPWGYTFGSGTRLTVV.

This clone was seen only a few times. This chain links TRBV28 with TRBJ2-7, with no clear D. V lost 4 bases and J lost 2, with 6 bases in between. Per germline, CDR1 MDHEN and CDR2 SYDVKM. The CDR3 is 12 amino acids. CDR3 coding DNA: TGTGCCAGCAGTTCGGTCGCCTACGAGCAGTACTTC. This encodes CASSSVAYEQYF.